Below, one T cell receptor beta chain is given with its context. What it binds is not known. CDR3 length: 14 amino acids. Germline V lookup: CDR1 SGHVS, CDR2 FQNEAQ. Unmatched junction bases numbered 0, after V lost 1 base and J lost 5 bases. The PCR employed 60 Vbeta primers together with 13 Jbeta primers. The protocol was immunoSEQ multiplex PCR, while the TCRdb copy is restricted to in-frame clones and leaves out a portion. The sample consists of about 180,000 clones, 77% of them appearing once. This entry is derived from a study of cytomegalovirus exposure and HLA in healthy donors. Study-level points and caveats: As a later analysis showed, a missense DCLRE1C variant was linked to trimming of TCR beta V- and J-genes.

The specimen sequenced was PBMCs. J is TRBJ2-3 and V is TRBV7-8, with TRBD2 identical over 10 bases. The source is a woman aged 55-75 years in good health and CMV-seropositive. This chain's CDR3 is CASSLGTSGDTQYF. CDR3 sequence (DNA): TGTGCCAGCAGCTTAGGGACTAGCGGAGATACGCAGTATTTT.